These T cell receptor beta chains were read from a single sample in a study of cytomegalovirus exposure and HLA in healthy donors. This table comes from immunoSEQ multiplex PCR, and its TCRdb copy is limited to in-frame clones, with some not included. The sample shows 75,000 to 100,000 clones, under 85% of them seen only once. Source material: PBMCs. All receptors come from a man younger than 30 in good health and CMV-seropositive. Both conserved end residues are part of each CDR3. D genes are given only for firm matches. Clone size is stated in some rows and not others, as once, few, many or a class when expanded.

TRBV19	TRBJ1-2	-	-	CASRDGAGITYGYTF	TGTGCCAGTAGGGACGGAGCAGGGATCACCTATGGCTACACCTTC
TRBV5-4	TRBJ1-2	TRBD1	few	CASSPPGTGIGYTF	TGTGCCAGCAGCCCGCCTGGGACAGGGATTGGCTACACCTTC
TRBV2	TRBJ1-6	TRBD1	-	CASSKGQGGTSPLHF	TGTGCCAGCAGTAAAGGACAGGGCGGTACTTCACCCCTCCACTTT
TRBV6-6	TRBJ1-2	TRBD1	-	CASSATGAGGYTF	TGTGCCAGCAGTGCAACAGGGGCCGGCGGCTACACCTTC
TRBV7-6	TRBJ2-1	-	-	CASSEGGGARVEQFF	TGTGCCAGCAGCGAAGGAGGGGGGGCCAGGGTTGAGCAGTTCTTC
TRBV6-1	TRBJ2-5	TRBD2	-	CASSTSGQETQYF	TGTGCCAGCAGCACTAGCGGGCAAGAGACCCAGTACTTC
TRBV7-8	TRBJ1-1	TRBD1	few	CASSPGGRNTEAFF	TGTGCCAGCAGCCCAGGGGGCCGCAACACTGAAGCTTTCTTT
TRBV18	TRBJ1-5	-	-	CASSPQGSQPQHF	TGTGCCAGCTCACCCCAGGGGAGTCAGCCCCAGCATTTT
TRBV2	TRBJ2-1	TRBD1	-	CASSFDRGSYNEQFF	TGTGCCAGCAGTTTCGACAGGGGGTCCTACAATGAGCAGTTCTTC
TRBV30	TRBJ2-3	-	-	CAWSGIADSDTQYF	TGTGCCTGGAGTGGGATAGCGGACTCCGATACGCAGTATTTT
TRBV6-1	TRBJ2-7	-	-	CASSEISGVWNEQYF	TGTGCCAGCAGTGAAATTAGCGGCGTTTGGAACGAGCAGTACTTC
TRBV30	TRBJ2-7	TRBD2	-	CAWKSGARREQYF	TGTGCCTGGAAAAGCGGGGCCCGGCGAGAGCAGTACTTC
TRBV19	TRBJ1-5	TRBD1	-	CASSELPRQGSNQPQHF	TGTGCCAGTAGCGAATTACCCAGACAGGGTAGCAATCAGCCCCAGCATTTT
TRBV2	TRBJ1-2	-	once	CATRGGYYGYTF	TGTGCCACCAGGGGAGGGTACTATGGCTACACCTTC
TRBV5-1	TRBJ2-5	-	-	CASSYATGGRETQYF	TGCGCCAGCAGCTACGCGACTGGGGGGAGAGAGACCCAGTACTTC
TRBV7-2	TRBJ2-3	-	-	CASSTLQGDTQYF	TGTGCCAGCAGCACCCTACAGGGAGATACGCAGTATTTT
TRBV7-3	TRBJ1-2	TRBD1	-	CASSSAQGDGYTF	TGTGCCAGCAGCTCCGCCCAGGGGGATGGCTACACCTTC
TRBV2	TRBJ1-1	-	-	CASRIQGPEAFF	TGTGCCAGCAGGATACAGGGACCTGAAGCTTTCTTT
TRBV5-4	TRBJ1-1	-	-	CASSFQGMNTEAFF	TGTGCCAGCAGCTTCCAGGGCATGAACACTGAAGCTTTCTTT
TRBV18	TRBJ2-2	TRBD1	-	CASSPPTGMNGELFF	TGTGCCAGCTCACCACCGACAGGGATGAACGGGGAGCTGTTTTTT
TRBV27	TRBJ2-4	TRBD1	-	CASRQDRVGMNIQYF	TGTGCCAGCAGACAGGACAGGGTAGGGATGAACATTCAGTACTTC
TRBV27	TRBJ2-1	TRBD1	-	CASSSFDRVTYNEQFF	TGTGCCAGCAGTTCGTTCGACAGGGTGACCTACAATGAGCAGTTCTTC
TRBV7-9	TRBJ1-4	-	-	CASSWVGEKLFF	TGTGCCAGCAGTTGGGTCGGGGAAAAACTGTTTTTT
TRBV6-6	TRBJ2-3	-	-	CASSETGIPDTQYF	TGTGCCAGCAGCGAAACGGGGATACCAGATACGCAGTATTTT
TRBV5-4	TRBJ1-4	-	-	CASSLQGPNEKLFF	TGTGCCAGCAGCTTGCAGGGGCCGAATGAAAAACTGTTTTTT
TRBV30	TRBJ1-2	TRBD1	-	CAWLGTGLSF	TGTGCCTGGTTGGGGACAGGCCTTAGTTTC
TRBV28	TRBJ1-5	TRBD1	few	CASSRLGTGGDQPQHF	TGTGCCAGCAGCCGCCTCGGGACAGGGGGCGACCAGCCCCAGCATTTT
TRBV19	TRBJ1-1	TRBD1	-	CASSFPLGTGTTEAFF	TGTGCCAGTAGTTTTCCCCTCGGGACAGGGACAACTGAAGCTTTCTTT
TRBV27	TRBJ2-7	TRBD1	-	CASSFATGGYEQYF	TGTGCCAGCAGTTTTGCGACAGGGGGCTACGAGCAGTACTTC
TRBV5-5	TRBJ2-7	TRBD1	-	CASSLAGGAVYEQYF	TGTGCCAGCAGCTTGGCAGGGGGCGCAGTCTACGAGCAGTACTTC
TRBV13	TRBJ2-7	TRBD2	-	CASSLWASGGHEQYF	TGTGCCAGCAGCTTATGGGCTAGCGGGGGCCACGAGCAGTACTTC
TRBV19	TRBJ2-2	-	-	CASSILSGELFF	TGTGCCAGTAGTATACTGTCTGGGGAGCTGTTTTTT
TRBV27	TRBJ2-3	TRBD2	-	CASSLFLAGGTDTQYF	TGTGCCAGCAGTTTATTTCTAGCGGGGGGCACAGATACGCAGTATTTT
TRBV7-9	TRBJ1-1	-	-	CASSLAREAFF	TGTGCCAGCAGCTTAGCGAGAGAAGCTTTCTTT
TRBV28	TRBJ2-7	-	-	CASSSVHGGPALYEQYF	TGTGCCAGCAGTTCCGTACACGGGGGACCGGCTCTCTACGAGCAGTACTTC
TRBV7-2	TRBJ2-5	TRBD2	-	CASSLRLALQETQYF	TGTGCCAGCAGCTTAAGACTAGCGTTACAAGAGACCCAGTACTTC
TRBV7-8	TRBJ2-5	TRBD1	-	CASSTTPRQGAKGTQYF	TGTGCCAGCAGCACCACTCCGAGACAGGGCGCCAAGGGGACCCAGTACTTC
TRBV7-2	TRBJ2-3	TRBD2	-	CASSLRGGAGTDTQYF	TGTGCCAGCAGCTTACGGGGGGGCGCTGGCACAGATACGCAGTATTTT
TRBV6-1	TRBJ2-5	-	-	CASSESSGTQYF	TGTGCCAGCAGTGAATCCTCGGGGACCCAGTACTTC
TRBV6-5	TRBJ1-2	TRBD1	few	CASSPGTGGSYGYTF	TGTGCCAGCAGTCCCGGGACAGGGGGCTCCTATGGCTACACCTTC
TRBV9	TRBJ2-7	-	-	CASSPQYRTYEQYF	TGTGCCAGCAGCCCACAATACAGGACCTACGAGCAGTACTTC
TRBV28	TRBJ2-6	-	once	CASSDSGFGANVLTF	TGTGCCAGCAGTGACTCAGGGTTCGGGGCCAACGTCCTGACTTTC
TRBV6-5	TRBJ2-4	-	-	CASSRRFPGFIQYF	TGTGCCAGCAGTCGCCGGTTCCCGGGGTTCATTCAGTACTTC
TRBV28	TRBJ1-1	-	-	CASSFQLNTEAFF	TGTGCCAGCAGTTTTCAGTTGAACACTGAAGCTTTCTTT
TRBV5-1	TRBJ1-1	-	-	CASSLEGSGGKAFF	TGCGCCAGCAGCTTGGAGGGGAGCGGGGGGAAGGCTTTCTTT
TRBV4-1	TRBJ2-3	-	few	CASSPLELERRKTQYF	TGCGCCAGCAGCCCCCTGGAACTAGAACGCCGTAAGACGCAGTATTTT
TRBV10-1	TRBJ1-1	-	-	CASNSGPNTEAFF	TGCGCCAGCAATAGCGGACCGAACACTGAAGCTTTCTTT
TRBV28	TRBJ1-1	TRBD1	-	CASSPRQGAGNTEAFF	TGTGCCAGCAGTCCTAGACAGGGGGCGGGGAACACTGAAGCTTTCTTT
TRBV9	TRBJ2-5	TRBD1	-	CASSAGQDEETQYF	TGTGCCAGCAGCGCGGGACAGGATGAAGAGACCCAGTACTTC
TRBV6-6	TRBJ2-7	-	-	CASSYDTRATYEQYF	TGTGCCAGCAGTTATGATACTAGGGCGACCTACGAGCAGTACTTC
TRBV6-1	TRBJ1-2	-	-	CASTQDYGYTF	TGTGCCAGCACACAGGACTATGGCTACACCTTC
TRBV23-1	TRBJ2-3	-	-	CASSQFPPRVGTQYF	TGCGCCAGCAGTCAATTCCCCCCCAGGGTGGGTACGCAGTATTTT
TRBV2	TRBJ2-1	TRBD1	-	CASRSWDSYNEQFF	TGTGCCAGCAGATCTTGGGACAGCTACAATGAGCAGTTCTTC
TRBV6-1	TRBJ2-3	-	-	CASSESWSGFSSTDTQYF	TGTGCCAGCAGTGAGAGCTGGTCCGGGTTCTCTAGCACAGATACGCAGTATTTT
TRBV2	TRBJ2-3	TRBD2	-	CASSVLAGGIDTQYF	TGTGCCAGCAGTGTCCTAGCGGGGGGAATTGATACGCAGTATTTT
TRBV29-1	TRBJ2-5	TRBD2	-	CSASGGEETQYF	TGCAGCGCTAGCGGGGGGGAAGAGACCCAGTACTTC
TRBV6-5	TRBJ1-3	TRBD1	-	CASSYQGAAGNTIYF	TGTGCCAGCAGTTACCAGGGGGCCGCAGGAAACACCATATATTTT
TRBV5-1	TRBJ1-2	-	-	CASSLSGDANSGYTF	TGCGCCAGCAGCTTGTCAGGGGACGCAAACTCTGGCTACACCTTC
TRBV15	TRBJ1-1	TRBD1	-	CATSKQGARNTEAFF	TGTGCCACCAGCAAACAGGGGGCGAGGAACACTGAAGCTTTCTTT